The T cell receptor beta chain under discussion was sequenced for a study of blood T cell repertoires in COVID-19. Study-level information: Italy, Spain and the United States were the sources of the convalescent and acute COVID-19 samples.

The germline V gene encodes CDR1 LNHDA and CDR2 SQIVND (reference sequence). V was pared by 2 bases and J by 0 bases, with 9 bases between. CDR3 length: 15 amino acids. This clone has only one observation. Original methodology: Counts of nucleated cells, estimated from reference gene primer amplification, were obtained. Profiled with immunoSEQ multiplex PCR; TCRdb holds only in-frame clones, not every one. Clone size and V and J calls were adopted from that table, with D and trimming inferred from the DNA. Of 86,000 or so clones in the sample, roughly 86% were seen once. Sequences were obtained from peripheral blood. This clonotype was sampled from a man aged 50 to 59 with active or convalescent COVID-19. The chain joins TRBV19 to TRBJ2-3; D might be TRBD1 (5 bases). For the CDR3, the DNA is TGTGCCAGTAGTATACAGGGATTTAGCACAGATACGCAGTATTTT. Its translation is CASSIQGFSTDTQYF.